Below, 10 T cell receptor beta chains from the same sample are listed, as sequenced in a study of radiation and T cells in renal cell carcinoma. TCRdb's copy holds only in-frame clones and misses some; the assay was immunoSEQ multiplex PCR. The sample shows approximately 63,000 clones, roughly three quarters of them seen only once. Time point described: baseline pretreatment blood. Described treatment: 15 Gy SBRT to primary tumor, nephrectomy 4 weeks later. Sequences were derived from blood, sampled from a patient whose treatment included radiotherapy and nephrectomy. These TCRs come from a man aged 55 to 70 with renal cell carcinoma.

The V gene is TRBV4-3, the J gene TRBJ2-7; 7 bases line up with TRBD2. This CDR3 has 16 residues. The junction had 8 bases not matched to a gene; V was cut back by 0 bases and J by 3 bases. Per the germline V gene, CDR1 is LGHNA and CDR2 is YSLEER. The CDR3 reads CASSQDPSGLVYEQYF. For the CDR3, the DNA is TGCGCCAGCAGCCAAGATCCTAGCGGACTTGTCTACGAGCAGTACTTC.

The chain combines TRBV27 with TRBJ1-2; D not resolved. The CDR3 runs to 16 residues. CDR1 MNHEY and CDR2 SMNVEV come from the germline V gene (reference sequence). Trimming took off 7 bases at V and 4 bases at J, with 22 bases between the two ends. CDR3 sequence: CASTTYRQETSYGYTF. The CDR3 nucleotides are TGTGCCAGCACTACTTATAGGCAGGAAACAAGCTATGGCTACACCTTC.

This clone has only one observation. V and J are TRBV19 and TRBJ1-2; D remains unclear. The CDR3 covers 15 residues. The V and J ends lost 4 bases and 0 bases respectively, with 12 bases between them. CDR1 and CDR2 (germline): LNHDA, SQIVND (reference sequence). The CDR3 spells CASSKRVSSNYGYTF. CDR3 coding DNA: TGTGCCAGTAGTAAAAGGGTCAGTTCTAACTATGGCTACACCTTC.

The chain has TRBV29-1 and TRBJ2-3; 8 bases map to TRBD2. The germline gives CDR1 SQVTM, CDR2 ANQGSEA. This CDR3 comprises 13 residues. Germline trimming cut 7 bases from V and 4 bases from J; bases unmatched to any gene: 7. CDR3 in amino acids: CSASGGAADTQYF. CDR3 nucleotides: TGCAGCGCGTCGGGGGGGGCCGCAGATACGCAGTATTTT.

CDR3 in amino acids: CASSIPTAPEKLFF. The CDR3 nucleotides are TGTGCCAGCAGTATACCGACTGCTCCCGAAAAACTGTTTTTT. This chain links TRBV6-6 with TRBJ1-4; no clear D gene. The CDR3 loop spans 14 amino acids. Germline V CDR1 and CDR2: MNHNY, SVGAGI (reference sequence). Trimming removed 5 bases from V and 8 bases from J, with 15 bases in between.

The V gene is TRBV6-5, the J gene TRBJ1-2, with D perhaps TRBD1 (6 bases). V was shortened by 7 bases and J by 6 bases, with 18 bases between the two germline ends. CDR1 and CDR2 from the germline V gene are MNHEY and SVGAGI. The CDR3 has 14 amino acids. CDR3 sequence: CASTQTGGGDGYTF. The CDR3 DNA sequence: TGTGCCAGCACCCAGACGGGGGGCGGGGATGGCTACACCTTC.

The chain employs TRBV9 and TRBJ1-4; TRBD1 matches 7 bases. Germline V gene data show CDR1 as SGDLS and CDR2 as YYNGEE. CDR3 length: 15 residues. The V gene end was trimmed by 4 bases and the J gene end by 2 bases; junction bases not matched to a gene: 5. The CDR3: CASSPLQGTNEKLFF. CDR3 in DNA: TGTGCCAGCAGCCCCCTACAGGGGACTAATGAAAAACTGTTTTTT.

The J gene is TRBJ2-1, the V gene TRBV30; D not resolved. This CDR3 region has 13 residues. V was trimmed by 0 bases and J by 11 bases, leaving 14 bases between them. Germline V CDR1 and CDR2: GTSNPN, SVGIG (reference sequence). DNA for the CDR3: TGTGCCTGGAGTGTAGGTCTGACATCCCAGCAGTTCTTC. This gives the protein CAWSVGLTSQQFF.

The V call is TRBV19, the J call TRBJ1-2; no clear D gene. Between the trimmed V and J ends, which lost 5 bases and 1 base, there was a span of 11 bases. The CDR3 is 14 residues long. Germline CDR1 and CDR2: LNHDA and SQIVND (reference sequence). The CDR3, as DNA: TGTGCCAGTAGTCCCTCCGGGAATAACTATGGCTACACCTTC. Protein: CASSPSGNNYGYTF.

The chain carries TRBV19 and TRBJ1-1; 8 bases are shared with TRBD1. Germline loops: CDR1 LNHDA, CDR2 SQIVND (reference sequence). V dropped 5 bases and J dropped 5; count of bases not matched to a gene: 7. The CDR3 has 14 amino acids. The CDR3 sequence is CASSAWTGRTEAFF. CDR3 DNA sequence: TGTGCCAGTAGTGCGTGGACAGGGCGGACTGAAGCTTTCTTT.